Below, 21 T cell receptor beta chains from the same sample are listed, as sequenced in a study of shared clonotypes between healthy human individuals. TCRdb keeps only in-frame clones here, not all; method: immunoSEQ multiplex PCR. The data hold approximately 500,000 clones, with 90% to 97% observed a single time. Input material: naive CD4+ T cells sorted from blood. The subset: CD45RA+ positively selected. These TCRs come from a woman between 25 and 40 years old in good health.

This clone showed up just once. The J gene is TRBJ1-5, the V gene TRBV30; D unclear. In germline, CDR1 is GTSNPN, CDR2 SVGIG (reference sequence). This CDR3 is built from 14 residues. V lost 3 bases and J 4 bases, leaving 13 bases between the germline ends. The CDR3 DNA reads as TGTGCCTGGAGGGCAAGGTGGGATAATCAGCCCCAGCATTTT. Translation gives CAWRARWDNQPQHF.

This clone was seen once. The V gene is TRBV6-1, the J gene TRBJ1-5; maybe TRBD1 (6 bases). This CDR3 has 15 amino acids. The V end was cut by 5 bases, the J end by 2 bases, with 13 bases between. Germline V gene sequence: CDR1 MNHNS, CDR2 SASEGT. CDR3 sequence (DNA): TGTGCCAGCAGTTCACAGGGTATGGGCAATCAGCCCCAGCATTTT. It translates to CASSSQGMGNQPQHF.

The genes are TRBV27 and TRBJ2-7, with a weak D call TRBD2 (7 bases). The germline CDR1 and CDR2 sequences are MNHEY and SMNVEV (reference sequence). The germline V and J ends were trimmed by 5 bases and 0 bases, with 20 bases remaining between them. The CDR3 has 17 residues. The CDR3 coding sequence is TGTGCCAGCAGTCCAGAGAGCGAGGGGGGGAGCTCCTACGAGCAGTACTTC. Translated, it gives CASSPESEGGSSYEQYF.

This clone was seen a single time. The V call is TRBV7-9, the J call TRBJ2-7, with 11 bases that match TRBD2. The length of the CDR3 is 14 residues. The V segment lost 5 bases and the J segment 6 bases; nucleotides outside the gene matches: 6. Germline CDR1 reads SEHNR; CDR2 reads FQNEAQ (reference sequence). Here the CDR3 DNA reads TGTGCCAGCAGCACACTAGCGGGAGCGTCCGAGCAGTACTTC. Encoded protein: CASSTLAGASEQYF.

This clone was found once. V usage is TRBV18 and J usage is TRBJ2-3; no clear D gene. V lost 0 bases, J lost 1 base, and 11 bases lay in between. The germline gives CDR1 KGHSH, CDR2 LQKENI. The CDR3 contains 16 residues. The CDR3 reads CASSPPGGGGTDTQYF. The CDR3 region has the DNA TGTGCCAGCTCACCACCGGGTGGTGGGGGCACAGATACGCAGTATTTT. The whole variable domain, filled in from reference TRBV18 and TRBJ2-3, reads NAGVMQNPRHLVRRRGQEARLRCSPMKGHSHVYWYRQLPEEGLKFMVYLQKENIIDESGMPKERFSAEFPKEGPSILRIQQVVRGDSAAYFCASSPPGGGGTDTQYFGPGTRLTVL.

The genes are TRBV6-1 and TRBJ1-2; 7 nucleotides align to TRBD1. Unmatched junction bases numbered 11, after V lost 6 bases and J lost 4 bases. The germline gives CDR1 MNHNS, CDR2 SASEGT. This CDR3 has 15 residues. The CDR3 DNA is TGTGCCAGCAGGACAGGGCCAAATGTTTTCTATGGCTACACCTTC. This encodes CASRTGPNVFYGYTF.

This clone was counted once. The V call is TRBV7-2, the J call TRBJ2-2; 10 bases align to TRBD1. The CDR3 is 15 amino acids. CDR1 is SGHTA, CDR2 FQGNSA, per germline. With 3 bases clipped from V and 6 bases from J, the junction kept 4 bases outside the gene matches. CDR3 protein: CASSFDRGPSGELFF. The CDR3, as DNA: TGTGCCAGCAGCTTTGACAGGGGGCCTTCCGGGGAGCTGTTTTTT.

This chain links TRBV2 with TRBJ2-5, with 7 bases aligning to TRBD2. V lost 6 bases, J lost 2 bases, and 6 bases stayed unmatched. CDR3 length: 14 residues. CDR1 and CDR2 (germline): SNHLY, FYNNEI. The CDR3 DNA reads TGTGCCAGCAGGGTTCTAGCGGTACAAGAGACCCAGTACTTC. Amino acids: CASRVLAVQETQYF.

The gene calls are TRBV25-1 and TRBJ1-1; tentatively, D is TRBD1 (6 bases). CDR3 length: 15 amino acids. Trimming removed 1 base from V and 0 bases from J, with 9 bases in between. Germline CDR1 MGHDK, CDR2 SYGVNS. This CDR3 is CASSEFGTLNTEAFF. CDR3 in DNA: TGTGCCAGCAGTGAATTCGGGACACTGAACACTGAAGCTTTCTTT.

V usage is TRBV11-1 and J usage is TRBJ2-5; TRBD2 matches 8 bases. The CDR3 contains 14 residues. V shed 2 bases, J shed 5 bases, and the junction held 4 bases outside the gene matches. The germline CDR1 and CDR2 sequences are SGHAT and FQDESV (reference sequence). CDR3 amino acids: CASSLQAGEETQYF. The CDR3 bases are TGTGCCAGCAGCTTACAAGCGGGAGAGGAGACCCAGTACTTC.

For the CDR3, the DNA is TGCAGCGCGACTAGCGGGAATGGTAATGAGCAGTTCTTC. Its protein is CSATSGNGNEQFF. This rearrangement joins TRBV29-1 to TRBJ2-1, with 11 bases identical to TRBD2. Germline V CDR1 and CDR2: SQVTM, ANQGSEA. The CDR3 is made up of 13 amino acids. V dropped 7 bases and J dropped 7; count of bases not matched to a gene: 6.

This chain connects TRBV7-8 to TRBJ1-3, with D maybe TRBD1 (5 bases). The CDR3 length is 16 residues. CDR1 and CDR2 from the germline V gene are SGHVS and FQNEAQ. V lost 2 bases and J 3 bases, leaving 14 bases between the germline ends. The CDR3 DNA follows: TGTGCCAGCAGCTTAAACCCGGGGCGCAATGGAAACACCATATATTTT. Protein: CASSLNPGRNGNTIYF.

V is TRBV18 and J is TRBJ2-5; 12 bases match TRBD1. Losses at the gene ends were 2 bases for V and 1 base for J; bases not matched to a gene: 5. CDR3 length: 17 amino acids. Germline-derived CDR1 and CDR2 are KGHSH and LQKENI. CDR3 coding DNA: TGTGCCAGCTCACCATCCCGGGACAGGGGGCTCCAAGAGACCCAGTACTTC. Translation: CASSPSRDRGLQETQYF.

The table lists this clone with a count of one. This rearrangement joins TRBV5-1 to TRBJ2-5, with 9 bases lining up with TRBD1. With 4 bases clipped from V and 4 bases from J, the junction kept 14 bases outside the gene matches. The CDR3 contains 17 residues. CDR1 is SGHRS and CDR2 is YFSETQ in the germline V gene. The CDR3 is CASSINYRGRGGETQYF. The CDR3 DNA is TGCGCCAGCAGCATCAATTACAGGGGGCGCGGTGGAGAGACCCAGTACTTC.

The rearrangement links TRBV15 to TRBJ2-7; possibly TRBD1 or TRBD2 for D (5 bases each). There are 13 residues in the CDR3. Germline CDR1 and CDR2: LNHNV and YYDKDF (reference sequence). The germline V and J ends were trimmed by 0 bases and 11 bases, with 14 bases remaining between them. The DNA for the CDR3 is TGTGCCACCAGCAGAGACAGAACCGGGACGGAGTACTTC. This codes for CATSRDRTGTEYF.

This CDR3 reads CAWRSPQGLHSYEQYF. In DNA form, the CDR3 reads TGTGCCTGGAGGAGCCCCCAGGGCCTCCACTCCTACGAGCAGTACTTC. The chain is built from TRBV30 and TRBJ2-7, with TRBD1 as a possible D gene (5 bases). V was trimmed by 3 bases and J by 0 bases, leaving 18 bases between them. CDR3 length: 16 residues. The V gene's germline CDR1 is GTSNPN and CDR2 SVGIG (reference sequence).

The rearrangement links TRBV10-2 to TRBJ1-2, with a possible D match to TRBD1 (5 bases). The CDR3 length is 16 residues. The V end lost 4 bases, the J end lost 1 base, and 16 bases lay between the germline ends. The germline V gene encodes CDR1 WSHSY and CDR2 SAAADI. The CDR3 DNA follows: TGCGCCAGCAGTGTTCAGACCGGGGCCCTTAACTATGGCTACACCTTC. Translation: CASSVQTGALNYGYTF.

This clone appeared a few times. V is TRBV6-1 and J is TRBJ2-7; D possibly uses TRBD1 or TRBD2 (5 bases each). The CDR3 loop spans 11 amino acids. Germline V gene lookup returns CDR1 MNHNS and CDR2 SASEGT. V lost 7 bases and J 6 bases, leaving 10 bases between the germline ends. CDR3 sequence reads: CASNSGTEQYF. CDR3 coding DNA: TGTGCCAGCAACTCGGGGACCGAGCAGTACTTC.

The chain links TRBV20-1 to TRBJ2-2, with no clear D. V was clipped by 6 bases and J by 7 bases, with 9 bases between them. Germline-derived CDR1 and CDR2 are DFQATT and SNEGSKA (reference sequence). This CDR3 region has 11 residues. The CDR3: CSATGSGELFF. The CDR3 DNA follows: TGCAGTGCCACGGGTAGCGGGGAGCTGTTTTTT.

The J gene is TRBJ2-4, the V gene TRBV15; D is possibly TRBD2 (5 bases). The V and J ends lost 0 bases and 7 bases respectively, with 16 bases between them. Germline loops: CDR1 LNHNV, CDR2 YYDKDF (reference sequence). The CDR3 length is 16 residues. This CDR3 reads CATSRDRSADGNIQYF. In DNA, the CDR3 is TGTGCCACCAGCAGAGATAGGTCAGCGGATGGGAACATTCAGTACTTC.

The rearrangement uses TRBV15 and TRBJ2-1, with 8 bases identical to TRBD1. Germline V gives CDR1 LNHNV, CDR2 YYDKDF (reference sequence). The CDR3 is 15 residues long. The trim removed 4 bases at V and 0 bases at J, leaving 2 bases unmatched. In DNA form, the CDR3 reads TGTGCCACCAGCACCGACAGGGGCTCCTACAATGAGCAGTTCTTC. Its translation is CATSTDRGSYNEQFF. The full variable domain, rest sourced from reference TRBV15 and TRBJ2-1, is DAMVIQNPRYQVTQFGKPVTLSCSQTLNHNVMYWYQQKSSQAPKLLFHYYDKDFNNEADTPDNFQSRRPNTSFCFLDIRSPGLGDTAMYLCATSTDRGSYNEQFFGPGTRLTVL.